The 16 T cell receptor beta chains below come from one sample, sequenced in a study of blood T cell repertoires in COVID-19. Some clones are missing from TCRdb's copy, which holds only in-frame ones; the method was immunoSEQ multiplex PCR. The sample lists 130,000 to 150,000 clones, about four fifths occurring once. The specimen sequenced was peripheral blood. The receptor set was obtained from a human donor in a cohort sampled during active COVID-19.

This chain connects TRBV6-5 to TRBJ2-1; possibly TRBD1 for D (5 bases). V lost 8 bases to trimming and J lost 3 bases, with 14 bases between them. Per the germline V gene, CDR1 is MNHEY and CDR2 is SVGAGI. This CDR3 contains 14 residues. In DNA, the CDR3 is TGTGCCAGCTCGAATGACAGATACTACAATGAGCAGTTCTTC. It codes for CASSNDRYYNEQFF.

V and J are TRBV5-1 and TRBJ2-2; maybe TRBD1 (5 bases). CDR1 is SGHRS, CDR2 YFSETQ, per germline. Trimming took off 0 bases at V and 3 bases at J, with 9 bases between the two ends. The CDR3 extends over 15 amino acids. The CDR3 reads CASSLEGHDTGELFF. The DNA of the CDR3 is TGCGCCAGCAGCTTGGAAGGACACGACACCGGGGAGCTGTTTTTT.

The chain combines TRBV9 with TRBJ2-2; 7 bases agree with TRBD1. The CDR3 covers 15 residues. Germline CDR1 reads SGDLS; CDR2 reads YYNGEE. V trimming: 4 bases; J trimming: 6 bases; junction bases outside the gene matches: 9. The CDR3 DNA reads TGTGCCAGCAGCATTCGACAGGGTGGGTCCGGGGAGCTGTTTTTT. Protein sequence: CASSIRQGGSGELFF.

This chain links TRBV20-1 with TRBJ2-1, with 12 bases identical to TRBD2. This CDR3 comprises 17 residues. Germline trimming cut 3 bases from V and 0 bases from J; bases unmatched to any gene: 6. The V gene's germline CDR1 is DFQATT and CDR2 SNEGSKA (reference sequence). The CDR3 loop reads CSASKTSGGSSYNEQFF. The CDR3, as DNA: TGCAGTGCTAGTAAAACTAGCGGGGGGAGCTCCTACAATGAGCAGTTCTTC.

The CDR3 DNA reads as TGTGCCAGCAGCGGCAGGGGTGGGAACACTGAAGCTTTCTTT. Translating gives CASSGRGGNTEAFF. J is TRBJ1-1 and V is TRBV9, with D perhaps matching TRBD1 (6 bases). CDR1 and CDR2 (germline): SGDLS, YYNGEE. The CDR3 covers 14 residues. V lost 3 bases and J 1 base, leaving 10 bases between the germline ends.

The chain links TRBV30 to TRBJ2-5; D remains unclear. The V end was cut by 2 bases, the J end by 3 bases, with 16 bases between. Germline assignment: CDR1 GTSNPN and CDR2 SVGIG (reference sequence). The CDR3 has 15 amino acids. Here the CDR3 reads CAWSRSRLEEETQYF. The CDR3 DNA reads TGTGCCTGGAGTAGGTCGCGGCTAGAAGAAGAGACCCAGTACTTC.

CDR3: CASSLRGGETMAFF. The CDR3 DNA reads TGTGCCAGCAGCTTAAGGGGCGGGGAGACGATGGCTTTCTTT. The chain employs TRBV11-2 and TRBJ1-1; D might be TRBD1 (5 bases). V was trimmed by 2 bases and J by 11 bases, leaving 18 bases between them. From germline, CDR1 is SGHAT and CDR2 FQNNGV. The CDR3 length is 14 residues.

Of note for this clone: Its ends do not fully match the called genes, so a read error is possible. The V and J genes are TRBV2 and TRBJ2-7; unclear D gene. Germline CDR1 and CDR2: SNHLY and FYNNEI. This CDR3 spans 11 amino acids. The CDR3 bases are TGTGCCAGCACAACCAATTACGGGCAGTACTTC. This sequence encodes CASTTNYGQYF.

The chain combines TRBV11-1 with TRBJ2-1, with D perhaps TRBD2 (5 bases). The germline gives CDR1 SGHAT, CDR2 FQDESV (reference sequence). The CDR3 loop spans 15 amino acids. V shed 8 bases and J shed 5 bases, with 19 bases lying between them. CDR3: CASGRANYGNNEQFF. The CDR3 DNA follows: TGTGCCAGCGGGCGGGCTAATTATGGTAACAATGAGCAGTTCTTC.

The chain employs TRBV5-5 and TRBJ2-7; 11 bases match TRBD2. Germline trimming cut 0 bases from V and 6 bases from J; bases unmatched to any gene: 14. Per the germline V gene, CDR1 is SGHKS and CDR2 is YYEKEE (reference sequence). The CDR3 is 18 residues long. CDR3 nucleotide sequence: TGTGCCAGCAGCTTGGGTGTAGCGGGGGGGCCCATTTCTGCCGAGCAGTACTTC. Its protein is CASSLGVAGGPISAEQYF. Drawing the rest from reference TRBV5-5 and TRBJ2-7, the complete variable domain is DAGVTQSPTHLIKTRGQQVTLRCSPISGHKSVSWYQQVLGQGPQFIFQYYEKEERGRGNFPDRFSARQFPNYSSELNVNALLLGDSALYLCASSLGVAGGPISAEQYFGPGTRLTVT.

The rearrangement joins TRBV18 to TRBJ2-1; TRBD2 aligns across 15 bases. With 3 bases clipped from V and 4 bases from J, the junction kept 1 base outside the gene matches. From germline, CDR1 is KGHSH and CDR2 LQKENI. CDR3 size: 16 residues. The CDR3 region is CASSPGLAGGYNEQFF. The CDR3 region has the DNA TGTGCCAGCTCACCGGGACTAGCGGGGGGATACAATGAGCAGTTCTTC.

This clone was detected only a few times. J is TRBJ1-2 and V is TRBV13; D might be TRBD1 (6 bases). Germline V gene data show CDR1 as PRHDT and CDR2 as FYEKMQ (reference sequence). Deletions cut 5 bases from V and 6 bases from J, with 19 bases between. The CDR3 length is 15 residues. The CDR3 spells CASSHGQQYFDGYTF. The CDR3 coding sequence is TGTGCCAGCAGCCACGGACAGCAATACTTCGATGGCTACACCTTC.

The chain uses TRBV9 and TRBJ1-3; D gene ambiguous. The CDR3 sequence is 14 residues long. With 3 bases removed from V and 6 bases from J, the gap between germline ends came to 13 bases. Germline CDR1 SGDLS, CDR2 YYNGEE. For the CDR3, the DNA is TGTGCCAGCAGCGCGACAAGCAAACAAAACACCATATATTTT. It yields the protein CASSATSKQNTIYF.

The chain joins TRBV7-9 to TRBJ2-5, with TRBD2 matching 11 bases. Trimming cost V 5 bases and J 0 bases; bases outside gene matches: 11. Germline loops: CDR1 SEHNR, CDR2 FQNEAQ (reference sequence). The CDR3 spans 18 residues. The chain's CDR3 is CASSLGTSGPLYQETQYF. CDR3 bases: TGTGCCAGCAGCCTAGGGACTAGCGGTCCACTGTACCAAGAGACCCAGTACTTC.

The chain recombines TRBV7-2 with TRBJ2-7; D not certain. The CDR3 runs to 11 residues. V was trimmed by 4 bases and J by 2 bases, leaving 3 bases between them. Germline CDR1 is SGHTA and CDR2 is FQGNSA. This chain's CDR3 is CASSSAYEQYF. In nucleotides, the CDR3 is TGTGCCAGCAGCTCCGCCTACGAGCAGTACTTC. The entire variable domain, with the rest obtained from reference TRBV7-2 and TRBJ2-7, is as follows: GAGVSQSPSNKVTEKGKDVELRCDPISGHTALYWYRQSLGQGLEFLIYFQGNSAPDKSGLPSDRFSAERTGGSVSTLTIQRTQQEDSAVYLCASSSAYEQYFGPGTRLTVT.

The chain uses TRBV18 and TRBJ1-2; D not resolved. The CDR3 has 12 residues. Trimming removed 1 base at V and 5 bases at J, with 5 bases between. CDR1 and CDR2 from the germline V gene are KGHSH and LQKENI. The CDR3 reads CASSPLEYGYTF. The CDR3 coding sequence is TGTGCCAGCTCACCACTAGAGTATGGCTACACCTTC. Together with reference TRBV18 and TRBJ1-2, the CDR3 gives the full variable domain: NAGVMQNPRHLVRRRGQEARLRCSPMKGHSHVYWYRQLPEEGLKFMVYLQKENIIDESGMPKERFSAEFPKEGPSILRIQQVVRGDSAAYFCASSPLEYGYTFGSGTRLTVV.